One sample yielded the 10 T cell receptor beta chains listed below, sequenced in a study of T cell responses to AZD1222 COVID-19 vaccine. TCRdb's table, derived via immunoSEQ multiplex PCR, lists solely in-frame clones and lacks some. The sample holds about 140,000 clones; more than 85% are singletons and the top ten take approximately 2.3%. Sequences were derived from peripheral blood, sampled on day 0 of AZD1222 vaccination. These receptors originate from an adult in good health.

The rearrangement uses TRBV27 and TRBJ1-1, with D maybe TRBD1 (5 bases). The CDR3 is made up of 11 amino acids. V was clipped by 10 bases and J by 7 bases, with 13 bases between them. The germline CDR1 and CDR2 sequences are MNHEY and SMNVEV (reference sequence). CDR3 DNA sequence: TGTGCCACCCGTGGGGGTCTTGAAGCTTTCTTT. Translating it yields CATRGGLEAFF.

The CDR3 protein is CSASRTYGYTF. CDR3 sequence (DNA): TGCAGTGCTAGCCGGACCTATGGCTACACCTTC. The chain carries TRBV20-1 and TRBJ1-2; D is undetermined. The germline gives CDR1 DFQATT, CDR2 SNEGSKA (reference sequence). The V end was cut by 3 bases, the J end by 4 bases, with 6 bases between. CDR3 length equals 11 residues.

The gene calls are TRBV2 and TRBJ2-2; TRBD2 is a possible D gene (7 bases). Germline-derived CDR1 and CDR2 are SNHLY and FYNNEI. The CDR3 contains 15 residues. V lost 8 bases to trimming and J lost 0 bases, with 13 bases between them. CDR3 nucleotide sequence: TGTGCCAGCGGGGGCGGGGGAACGAACACCGGGGAGCTGTTTTTT. Its translation: CASGGGGTNTGELFF.

The chain is built from TRBV6-2 or TRBV6-3 and TRBJ1-1; the D gene is possibly TRBD1 (6 bases). The CDR3 loop spans 14 amino acids. Germline V gene data show CDR1 as MNHEY and CDR2 as SVGEGT. With 6 bases removed from V and 2 bases from J, the gap between germline ends came to 13 bases. In DNA form, the CDR3 reads TGTGCCAGCAGCCCAGGACAGATTAACACTGAAGCTTTCTTT. As protein: CASSPGQINTEAFF.

The rearrangement uses TRBV2 and TRBJ1-5; weak D call: TRBD1 (5 bases). The ends were cut back, 0 bases at V and 4 bases at J, with 7 bases in the middle. The CDR3 is 14 residues long. The germline CDR1 and CDR2 sequences are SNHLY and FYNNEI. As DNA, the CDR3 is TGTGCCAGCAGTGAAGCGACAGTTAATCAGCCCCAGCATTTT. Translation: CASSEATVNQPQHF. Full variable domain (missing parts from reference TRBV2 and TRBJ1-5): EPEVTQTPSHQVTQMGQEVILRCVPISNHLYFYWYRQILGQKVEFLVSFYNNEISEKSEIFDDQFSVERPDGSNFTLKIRSTKLEDSAMYFCASSEATVNQPQHFGDGTRLSIL.

The genes are TRBV6-6 and TRBJ1-4, with 8 bases that match TRBD1. This CDR3 has 14 residues. Germline CDR1 is MNHNY and CDR2 is SVGAGI (reference sequence). With 5 bases clipped from V and 8 bases from J, the junction kept 7 bases outside the gene matches. The CDR3 reads CASSRQGSGEKLFF. The CDR3 DNA reads as TGTGCCAGCAGTCGACAGGGGAGCGGCGAAAAACTGTTTTTT.

V usage is TRBV6-1 and J usage is TRBJ1-3; 8 bases line up with TRBD1. This CDR3 region has 16 residues. CDR1 and CDR2 from the germline V gene are MNHNS and SASEGT. The trim removed 5 bases at V and 0 bases at J, leaving 6 bases unmatched. This CDR3 reads CASSQGTGISGNTIYF. As DNA, the CDR3 is TGTGCCAGCAGTCAAGGGACAGGAATCTCTGGAAACACCATATATTTT.

J is TRBJ2-3 and V is TRBV7-6, with 8 bases identical to TRBD2. Per the germline V gene, CDR1 is SGHVS and CDR2 is FNYEAQ. CDR3 size: 16 residues. The V segment lost 1 base and the J segment 3 bases; nucleotides outside the gene matches: 6. The CDR3 coding sequence is TGTGCCAGCAGCTTAGATTCGGGGGGGGTGACAGATACGCAGTATTTT. This encodes CASSLDSGGVTDTQYF.

The V call is TRBV7-2, the J call TRBJ1-6, with D hard to call. This CDR3 comprises 13 residues. Germline-derived CDR1 and CDR2 are SGHTA and FQGNSA. V was shortened by 0 bases and J by 8 bases, with 5 bases between the two germline ends. The DNA of the CDR3 is TGTGCCAGCAGCTTAGCGTTGTATTCACCCCTCCACTTT. Translating gives CASSLALYSPLHF.

The rearrangement uses TRBV3-1 (or the pseudogene TRBV3-2) and TRBJ2-3, with a possible D match to TRBD1 (7 bases). Germline-derived CDR1 and CDR2 are LGHDT and YNNKEL (reference sequence). The CDR3 spans 19 residues. V lost 7 bases, J lost 4 bases, and 30 bases lay in between. The CDR3 nucleotides read TGTGCCAGCACCCCTGATGCAGGGGGTTTAACGGGAGCCTCAGATACGCAGTATTTT. Translated, it gives CASTPDAGGLTGASDTQYF.